The TCR beta chain described here comes from a study of kidney transplant recipient with SARS-CoV-2 infection. V trimming: 6 bases; J trimming: 2 bases; junction bases outside the gene matches: 8. CDR3 length equals 15 residues. This clonotype was counted at least ten times. TCRdb called the reads again in MiXCR, with one record for every CDR3 protein. The table includes 200,000 to 300,000 distinct CDR3 sequences, roughly 26% detected once. The source of this sequence is a young adult male patient who had COVID-19 and was a kidney transplant recipient. Some T cells may be supplied by the graft donor. The material sequenced was a blood sample, taken at baseline and on day 111 from a kidney transplant recipient. This chain uses TRBV12-3 or TRBV12-4 with TRBJ1-1, with TRBD1 matching over 8 bases. This CDR3 is CASSDLRGLNTEAFF. The DNA of the CDR3 is TGTGCCAGCAGCGATCTCAGGGGGCTAAACACTGAAGCTTTCTTT.